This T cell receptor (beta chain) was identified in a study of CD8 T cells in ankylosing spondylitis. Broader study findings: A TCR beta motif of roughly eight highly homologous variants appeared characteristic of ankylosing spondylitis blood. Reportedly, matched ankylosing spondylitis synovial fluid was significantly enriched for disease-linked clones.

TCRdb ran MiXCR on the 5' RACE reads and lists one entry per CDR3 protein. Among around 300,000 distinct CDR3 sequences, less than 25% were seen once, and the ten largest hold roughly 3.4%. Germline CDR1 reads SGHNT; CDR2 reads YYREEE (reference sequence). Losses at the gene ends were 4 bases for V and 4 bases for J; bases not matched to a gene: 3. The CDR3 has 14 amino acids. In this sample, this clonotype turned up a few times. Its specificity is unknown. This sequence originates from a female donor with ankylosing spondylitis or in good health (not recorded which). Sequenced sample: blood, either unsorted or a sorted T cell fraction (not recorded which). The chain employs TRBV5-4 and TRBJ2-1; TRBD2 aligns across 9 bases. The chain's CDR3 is CASSRLAEYNEQFF. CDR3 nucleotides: TGTGCCAGCAGCCGACTAGCGGAATACAATGAGCAGTTCTTC.